The T cell receptor (beta chain) described here comes from a study of CXCR3-negative and CXCR3-positive naive CD8 T cells. Overall study: Libraries each contributed about 1.5 +/- 0.3 million TRB reads, for around 140 million in total.

To note about this clonotype: No antigen is known for it.

The libraries of TRB cDNA were prepared using 5' RACE with UMI labels. Reanalyzing the 5' RACE reads, TCRdb keeps one entry per CDR3 protein, without DNA. Its table records about 120,000 distinct CDR3 sequences. The CDR3 is made up of 15 amino acids. Germline CDR1 is SGHKS and CDR2 is YYEKEE (reference sequence). Naive CD8+ T cells were CD45RO-CCR7+CD27+CD95-. The study's findings and limits: Cryopreserved cells partially lost CXCR3 expression, and fresh PBMCs were used in most assays. In CXCR3-positive naive cells, the TRB CDR3s were more hydrophobic than in CXCR3-negative naive cells. Naive CXCR3-negative cells resembled naive CXCR3-positive cells in TRBV-TRBJ usage; memory cells differed.

The receptor was isolated from a human donor in good health. Some clones in this sample may be carry-over from other donors' samples. V is TRBV5-5 and J is TRBJ1-5; TCRdb gives TRBD1 as the D gene, but with no DNA this cannot be confirmed. Material: naive CXCR3+ CD8+ T cells from blood. Subset denoted: CD45RO-CCR7+CD27+CD95- naive CD8+ T cells expressing CXCR3 (TNR3+). The CDR3 sequence is CASSEDRYSNQPQHF.